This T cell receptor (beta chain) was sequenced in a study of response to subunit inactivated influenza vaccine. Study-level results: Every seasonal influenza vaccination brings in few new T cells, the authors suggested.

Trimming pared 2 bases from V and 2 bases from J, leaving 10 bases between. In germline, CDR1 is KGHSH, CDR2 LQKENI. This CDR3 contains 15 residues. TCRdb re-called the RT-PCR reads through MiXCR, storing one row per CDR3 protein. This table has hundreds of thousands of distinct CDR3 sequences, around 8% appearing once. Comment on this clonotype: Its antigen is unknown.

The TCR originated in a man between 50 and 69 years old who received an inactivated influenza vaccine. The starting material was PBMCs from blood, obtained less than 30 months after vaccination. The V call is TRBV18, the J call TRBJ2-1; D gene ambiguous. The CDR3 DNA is TGTGCCAGCTCACCAAGTCGTGGGACCTACAATGAGCAGTTCTTC. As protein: CASSPSRGTYNEQFF.